Below are 30 T cell receptor beta chains sequenced from a single sample in a study of cytomegalovirus exposure and HLA in healthy donors. The PCR ran on 60 Vbeta and 13 Jbeta primers. The data were produced by immunoSEQ multiplex PCR, yet TCRdb's version contains in-frame clones alone and is incomplete. The sample carries approximately 110,000 clones, 15% to 19% recorded once. Sequenced: PBMCs. The receptor set was obtained from a woman aged 18-29 years in good health and CMV-seronegative.

The rearrangement links TRBV11-2 to TRBJ2-1; TRBD1 is a possible D gene (6 bases). V dropped 5 bases and J dropped 9 bases, with 20 bases sitting between them. Germline V gene sequence: CDR1 SGHAT, CDR2 FQNNGV. This CDR3 is 15 amino acids long. CDR3 in amino acids: CASSPRRQDSGEQFF. The CDR3 coding sequence is TGTGCCAGCAGCCCGCGGAGGCAGGACAGCGGTGAGCAGTTCTTC.

This clone was seen only a few times. This sequence joins TRBV27 and TRBJ2-7; 9 nucleotides align to TRBD1. The CDR3 is made up of 15 amino acids. Germline CDR1 is MNHEY and CDR2 is SMNVEV (reference sequence). The trim removed 2 bases at V and 2 bases at J, leaving 4 bases unmatched. CDR3 bases: TGTGCCAGCAGTTTACAGGGACAGGGTACCTACGAGCAGTACTTC. Protein product: CASSLQGQGTYEQYF.

The V gene is TRBV7-6, the J gene TRBJ2-7, with 10 bases matching TRBD2. This CDR3 has 15 residues. V shed 1 base and J 1 base; nucleotides not matched to a gene: 1. The germline CDR1 and CDR2 sequences are SGHVS and FNYEAQ. CDR3 coding DNA: TGTGCCAGCAGCTTAGATAGCGGGGGGTCCTACGAGCAGTACTTC. Translating gives CASSLDSGGSYEQYF.

The chain carries TRBV28 and TRBJ2-7; 13 positions match TRBD2. Germline CDR1 is MDHEN and CDR2 is SYDVKM. The CDR3 is 17 amino acids. With 4 bases clipped from V and 7 bases from J, the junction kept 13 bases outside the gene matches. The CDR3 DNA sequence: TGTGCCAGCAGTTCCCAACAAGGGACTAGCGGGGCCGGGGAGCAGTACTTC. Translating gives CASSSQQGTSGAGEQYF.

CDR3 sequence reads: CASSWSGTSGGDTQYF. The CDR3 DNA is TGCGCCAGCAGCTGGTCAGGGACTAGCGGGGGTGATACGCAGTATTTT. The genes are TRBV5-1 and TRBJ2-3; 14 bases match TRBD2. V trimming: 3 bases; J trimming: 6 bases; junction bases outside the gene matches: 6. Germline CDR1 is SGHRS and CDR2 is YFSETQ. This CDR3 contains 16 residues.

Notes on this clone: This may be a read error: a much more frequent sequence differs by one nucleotide. The chain is built from TRBV6-4 and TRBJ2-2, with 7 bases that match TRBD2. The CDR3 length is 15 residues. Germline V gene sequence: CDR1 MRHNA, CDR2 SNTAGT. V shed 4 bases, J shed 1 base, and the junction held 3 bases outside the gene matches. The CDR3 DNA sequence: TGTGCCAGCAGTGCCTCGGGGGGGAACACCGGGGAGCTGTTTTTT. Protein: CASSASGGNTGELFF.

This clone was detected only a few times. The J gene is TRBJ2-1, the V gene TRBV29-1; TRBD2 might be the D (6 bases). Germline V CDR1 and CDR2: SQVTM, ANQGSEA. Trimming took off 7 bases at V and 5 bases at J, with 21 bases between the two ends. The CDR3 totals 15 residues. CDR3 protein: CSAPRREDANNEQFF. CDR3 DNA: TGCAGCGCCCCTCGGCGGGAAGATGCGAACAATGAGCAGTTCTTC.

The rearrangement links TRBV5-1 to TRBJ2-5, with D possibly being TRBD1 (6 bases). CDR1 and CDR2 from the germline V gene are SGHRS and YFSETQ. This CDR3 is built from 17 residues. V was pared by 0 bases and J by 0 bases, with 15 bases between. For the CDR3, the DNA is TGCGCCAGCAGCTTGGAACAGGGACCTCCGAACCAAGAGACCCAGTACTTC. Its translation is CASSLEQGPPNQETQYF.

V usage is TRBV19 and J usage is TRBJ2-7, with a weak D call TRBD1 (5 bases). The CDR3 covers 13 residues. The germline V and J ends were trimmed by 5 bases and 2 bases, with 10 bases remaining between them. Per germline, CDR1 LNHDA and CDR2 SQIVND (reference sequence). In DNA form, the CDR3 reads TGTGCCAGTAGTCCCAGGGCGCCCTACGAGCAGTACTTC. Amino acid sequence: CASSPRAPYEQYF.

A few counts support this clone. The chain joins TRBV6-1 to TRBJ2-1, with TRBD2 matching over 10 bases. Germline V gene lookup returns CDR1 MNHNS and CDR2 SASEGT. This CDR3 is 16 amino acids long. The junction had 6 bases not matched to a gene; V was cut back by 3 bases and J by 4 bases. CDR3 sequence: CASSEPGTSAYNEQFF. The CDR3 DNA follows: TGTGCCAGCAGTGAGCCCGGGACTAGCGCTTACAATGAGCAGTTCTTC.

The chain is built from TRBV7-8 and TRBJ2-7; 7 bases are a match to TRBD2. With V trimmed by 5 bases and J by 2 bases, 12 bases remained unmatched. Germline CDR1 and CDR2: SGHVS and FQNEAQ. The CDR3 runs 16 residues. CDR3 region: CASSPWEGLKPYEQYF. The DNA for the CDR3 is TGTGCCAGCAGCCCGTGGGAGGGGCTCAAGCCCTACGAGCAGTACTTC.

This chain joins TRBV19 and TRBJ2-2; 15 nucleotides match TRBD2. V shed 6 bases, J shed 6 bases, and the junction held 11 bases outside the gene matches. The CDR3 extends over 18 amino acids. Germline V gene sequence: CDR1 LNHDA, CDR2 SQIVND (reference sequence). DNA for the CDR3: TGTGCCAGTAGCCGTGGACTAGCGGGAGGGAGTCCTCCCGGGGAGCTGTTTTTT. This codes for CASSRGLAGGSPPGELFF.

Comment on this clone: The sample carries other DNA sequences with the same CDR3. The chain recombines TRBV7-9 with TRBJ1-1; tentative D call: TRBD1 (5 bases). The V gene lost 3 bases and the J gene lost 5 bases, with 13 bases spanning the gap. CDR1 SEHNR and CDR2 FQNEAQ come from the germline V gene (reference sequence). CDR3 length: 14 amino acids. The CDR3 here is CASSLAGGRTEAFF. The CDR3 DNA is TGTGCCAGCAGCTTGGCGGGGGGTCGTACTGAAGCTTTCTTT.

V usage is TRBV29-1 and J usage is TRBJ1-1; 8 bases fit TRBD1. This CDR3 is built from 12 residues. Germline V lookup: CDR1 SQVTM, CDR2 ANQGSEA. The V and J ends lost 6 bases and 6 bases, in that order; junction bases with no gene match: 6. The CDR3 region is CSVRTGRAEAFF. The CDR3 DNA reads TGCAGCGTCAGGACAGGGAGGGCTGAAGCTTTCTTT.

This clone showed up just a few times. The genes are TRBV13 and TRBJ1-1; D is uncertain. The germline V gene encodes CDR1 PRHDT and CDR2 FYEKMQ (reference sequence). The V and J ends lost 1 base and 1 base respectively, with 7 bases between them. This CDR3 spans 14 amino acids. The DNA of the CDR3 is TGTGCCAGCAGCTTAGCGGCAGGGAACACTGAAGCTTTCTTT. Protein product: CASSLAAGNTEAFF.

This clone was found a few times. The V and J genes are TRBV5-1 and TRBJ2-3, with D hard to call. Germline V CDR1 and CDR2: SGHRS, YFSETQ. The V end lost 1 base, the J end lost 0 bases, and 12 bases lay between the germline ends. CDR3 size: 16 residues. CDR3 residues: CASSLMGRRSTDTQYF. In nucleotides, the CDR3 is TGCGCCAGCAGCTTGATGGGCCGGCGTAGCACAGATACGCAGTATTTT.

V and J are TRBV5-1 and TRBJ2-1, with 9 bases matching TRBD1. Germline V gene lookup returns CDR1 SGHRS and CDR2 YFSETQ. The V and J ends lost 3 bases and 6 bases, in that order; junction bases with no gene match: 4. This CDR3 has 14 amino acids. CDR3 in amino acids: CASSWGQGPNEQFF. CDR3 DNA sequence: TGCGCCAGCAGCTGGGGACAGGGCCCCAATGAGCAGTTCTTC.

This clone occurred a few times. The chain employs TRBV9 and TRBJ2-1; 9 nucleotides align to TRBD2. Germline CDR1 and CDR2: SGDLS and YYNGEE. V lost 4 bases, J lost 8 bases, and 7 bases stayed unmatched. CDR3 length: 14 amino acids. In DNA, the CDR3 is TGTGCCAGCAGCTCCCGACTAGCGGCACATGAGCAGTTCTTC. It encodes CASSSRLAAHEQFF.

The J gene is TRBJ2-1, the V gene TRBV5-6, with a tentative D call TRBD1 (6 bases). This CDR3 region has 15 residues. V gave up 7 bases and J gave up 1 base, with 15 bases separating them. Germline V gene sequence: CDR1 SGHDT, CDR2 YYEEEE. For the CDR3, the DNA is TGTGCCAGCTTTATTACAGGGAGATCCTACAATGAGCAGTTCTTC. As protein: CASFITGRSYNEQFF.

This clone was seen only once. The rearrangement uses TRBV15 and TRBJ2-3; no firm D call. V was clipped by 0 bases and J by 4 bases, with 8 bases between them. The CDR3 runs 14 residues. Germline loops: CDR1 LNHNV, CDR2 YYDKDF (reference sequence). CDR3 in amino acids: CATSRDPAADTQYF. CDR3 sequence (DNA): TGTGCCACCAGCAGAGATCCGGCGGCAGATACGCAGTATTTT. The full variable domain, with the rest looked up from reference TRBV15 and TRBJ2-3, is DAMVIQNPRYQVTQFGKPVTLSCSQTLNHNVMYWYQQKSSQAPKLLFHYYDKDFNNEADTPDNFQSRRPNTSFCFLDIRSPGLGDTAMYLCATSRDPAADTQYFGPGTRLTVL.

This chain's CDR3 is CAWSRDNHLTDTQYF. CDR3 bases: TGTGCCTGGAGCCGGGACAATCACCTCACAGATACGCAGTATTTT. The chain has TRBV30 and TRBJ2-3; D might be TRBD1 (6 bases). V lost 3 bases and J 2 bases, leaving 15 bases between the germline ends. Looked up from germline, CDR1 is GTSNPN and CDR2 is SVGIG (reference sequence). CDR3 length: 15 amino acids.

The table lists this clone with a few counts. This chain joins TRBV4-2 and TRBJ2-3, with TRBD1 matching over 7 bases. Germline loops: CDR1 LGHNA, CDR2 YNFKEQ. Unmatched junction bases numbered 8, after V lost 5 bases and J lost 0 bases. There are 16 residues in the CDR3. CDR3 coding DNA: TGTGCCAGCAGCACCCAGGGGGACCGTAGCACAGATACGCAGTATTTT. This codes for CASSTQGDRSTDTQYF.

This clone occurred a few times. This CDR3 is CASSPGQGAYEQYF. The CDR3 nucleotides are TGTGCCAGCAGCCCCGGACAGGGTGCCTACGAGCAGTACTTC. V is TRBV7-9 and J is TRBJ2-7, with 8 bases identical to TRBD1. Looked up from germline, CDR1 is SEHNR and CDR2 is FQNEAQ (reference sequence). The junction had 5 bases not matched to a gene; V was cut back by 5 bases and J by 2 bases. CDR3 length equals 14 residues.

This clone has only a few counts. CDR3 in amino acids: CASSYQAGLGSYNEQFF. Written as DNA, the CDR3 is TGTGCCAGCAGCTATCAGGCGGGTCTTGGCTCCTACAATGAGCAGTTCTTC. V usage is TRBV5-8 and J usage is TRBJ2-1; a weak D match, TRBD2 (5 bases). CDR1 is SGHTS and CDR2 is YDEGEE in the germline V gene. The CDR3 runs to 17 residues. Trimming pared 3 bases from V and 0 bases from J, leaving 16 bases between. Together with reference TRBV5-8 and TRBJ2-1, the CDR3 gives the full variable domain: EAGVTQSPTHLIKTRGQQATLRCSPISGHTSVYWYQQALGLGLQFLLWYDEGEERNRGNFPPRFSGRQFPNYSSELNVNALELEDSALYLCASSYQAGLGSYNEQFFGPGTRLTVL.

This clone was seen only a few times. This rearrangement joins TRBV5-6 to TRBJ2-1, with TRBD1 matching over 7 bases. Germline V CDR1 and CDR2: SGHDT, YYEEEE. This CDR3 contains 14 residues. The V and J ends lost 4 bases and 4 bases, in that order; junction bases with no gene match: 5. The CDR3 reads CASSTGTVYNEQFF. In DNA, the CDR3 is TGTGCCAGCAGCACGGGGACAGTTTACAATGAGCAGTTCTTC.

The rearrangement links TRBV30 to TRBJ2-7, with 9 bases matching TRBD1. J lost 1 base, V lost 1 base, and 5 bases had no gene match. Looked up from germline, CDR1 is GTSNPN and CDR2 is SVGIG (reference sequence). This CDR3 has 15 residues. The CDR3 bases are TGTGCCTGGAGTGACCCGGGACAGGGATCCTACGAGCAGTACTTC. It is translated as CAWSDPGQGSYEQYF.

This clone appeared a few times. The rearrangement uses TRBV29-1 and TRBJ1-1, with TRBD1 identical over 7 bases. CDR1 SQVTM and CDR2 ANQGSEA come from the germline V gene. The CDR3 has 13 residues. Trimming at V came to 6 bases and at J to 4 bases, leaving 8 bases not matched to a gene. CDR3 region: CSVDGQVGTEAFF. The CDR3 DNA follows: TGCAGCGTGGACGGACAGGTTGGCACTGAAGCTTTCTTT.

This chain joins TRBV2 and TRBJ2-2; 7 positions match TRBD1. The CDR3 spans 15 residues. Trimming at V came to 6 bases and at J to 0 bases, leaving 4 bases not matched to a gene. Germline values: CDR1 SNHLY, CDR2 FYNNEI. The CDR3 DNA reads as TGTGCCAGCAGAGCCGGGACAGCGAACACCGGGGAGCTGTTTTTT. It is translated as CASRAGTANTGELFF.

The V and J genes are TRBV2 and TRBJ2-1; 8 bases match TRBD2. Germline CDR1 and CDR2: SNHLY and FYNNEI. This CDR3 spans 13 amino acids. The ends lost 8 bases at V and 10 bases at J; junction bases unmatched: 10. This chain's CDR3 is CASVTGGVLEQFF. In DNA form, the CDR3 reads TGTGCCAGCGTAACGGGGGGGGTTTTGGAGCAGTTCTTC.

The chain recombines TRBV4-2 with TRBJ1-1, with a possible D match to TRBD1 (5 bases). The CDR3 sequence is 13 residues long. The V end lost 0 bases, the J end lost 6 bases, and 8 bases lay between the germline ends. Germline loops: CDR1 LGHNA, CDR2 YNFKEQ. DNA for the CDR3: TGTGCCAGCAGCCAAGATCAGGGCGCTGAAGCTTTCTTT. Protein product: CASSQDQGAEAFF.